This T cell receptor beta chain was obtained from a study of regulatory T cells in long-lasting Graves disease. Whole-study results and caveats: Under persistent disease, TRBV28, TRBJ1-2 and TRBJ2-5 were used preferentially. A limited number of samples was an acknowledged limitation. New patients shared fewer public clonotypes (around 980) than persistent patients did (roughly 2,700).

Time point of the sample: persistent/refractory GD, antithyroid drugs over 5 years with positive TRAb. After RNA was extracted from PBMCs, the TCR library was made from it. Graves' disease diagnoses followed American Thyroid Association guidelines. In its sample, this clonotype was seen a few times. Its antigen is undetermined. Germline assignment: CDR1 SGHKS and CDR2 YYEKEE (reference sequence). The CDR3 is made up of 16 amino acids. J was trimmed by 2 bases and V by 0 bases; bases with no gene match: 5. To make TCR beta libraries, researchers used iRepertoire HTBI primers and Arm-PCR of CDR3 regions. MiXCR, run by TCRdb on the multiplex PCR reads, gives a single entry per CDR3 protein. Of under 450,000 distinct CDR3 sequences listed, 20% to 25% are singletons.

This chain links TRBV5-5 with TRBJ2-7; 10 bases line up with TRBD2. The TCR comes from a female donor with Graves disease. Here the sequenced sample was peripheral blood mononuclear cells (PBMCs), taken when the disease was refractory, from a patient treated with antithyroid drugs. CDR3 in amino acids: CASSLVGLAFTYEQYF. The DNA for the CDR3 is TGTGCCAGCAGCTTGGTGGGACTAGCGTTTACCTACGAGCAGTACTTC.